Listed here is a single T cell receptor beta chain. Its specificity is not known. This record comes from a study of OX40 agonist ivuxolimab in advanced cancers. Study results and caveats: In a subset of nonresponders, normalized T-cell clonal expansion was also low.

V dropped 4 bases and J dropped 5; count of bases not matched to a gene: 14. The germline V gene has CDR1 LGHNA and CDR2 YNFKEQ. CDR3 size: 17 residues. Produced via immunoSEQ multiplex PCR; TCRdb's table is partial and in-frame only. The repertoire includes 40,000 to 50,000 clones, about 90% of them detected once, and roughly 0.57% sits in the top ten. The sample in question was CD4+ or CD8+ T cells sorted from blood, obtained in a trial of the OX40 agonist ivuxolimab. The receptor was isolated from an adult with an advanced solid tumor such as melanoma, head and neck, liver or kidney cancer. The chain has TRBV4-2 and TRBJ2-5; TRBD2 matches at 9 bases. The CDR3, as DNA: TGTGCCAGCAGCCCTCATGGCTCAAGCGGGGGGCCCGAGACCCAGTACTTC. It codes for CASSPHGSSGGPETQYF.